This T cell receptor (beta chain) was found in a study of Ad26.COV2.S vaccination and SARS-CoV-2 variants. Study at large: Donor allocation was to the COV1001 Ad26.COV2.S trial arm. The authors gave Ad26.COV2.S intramuscularly, either once or twice 56 days apart. Study outcomes and limitations: Spike-specific TCR breadth was greater after Ad26.COV2.S than placebo.

This table comes from immunoSEQ multiplex PCR, and its TCRdb copy is limited to in-frame clones, with some not included. The sample carries 350,000 to 600,000 clones, 80% to 90% recorded once. The treatment denotes: some 20 received Ad26.COV2.S at low or high dose, single or two shots; roughly 5 received placebo; per-sample allocation not given. Sampling occurred on day 63 after the first vaccine or placebo injection. A remark on this clone: The antigen is not known.

This CDR3 spans 16 amino acids. V was shortened by 0 bases and J by 5 bases, with 15 bases between the two germline ends. Per the germline V gene, CDR1 is SEHNR and CDR2 is FQNEAQ (reference sequence). The sequencing used peripheral blood, collected in a trial of Ad26.COV2.S vaccine versus placebo. The TCR was taken from a person aged 18-65 years who received the Ad26.COV2.S COVID-19 vaccine or a placebo. J is TRBJ2-3 and V is TRBV7-9, with D hard to call. DNA for the CDR3: TGTGCCAGCAGCTTAGCGCATAGCAGCCGCGGAGATACGCAGTATTTT. Translating gives CASSLAHSSRGDTQYF.